This T cell receptor beta chain came from a study of T cells in Graves' hyperthyroidism and ophthalmopathy. Study background: Upon initial diagnosis and before any treatment, peripheral blood was collected. General study findings and limits: Also found in blood were most expanded thyroid clonotypes above 0.001.

This clonotype was detected ten times or more. Its specificity is not known. Authors of the study amplified TCR beta CDR3 regions from RNA transcripts. The HTBI primer set served for first-round RT-PCR of the TCR CDR3. TCRdb used MiXCR to reprocess the multiplex PCR reads, holding one entry per CDR3 protein. The sample holds some 300,000 distinct CDR3 sequences, about an eighth seen once. Reasons for excluding patients were uncontrolled infection, other autoimmune disease, pregnancy or lactation. The TCR sequence derives from a young woman with Graves' hyperthyroidism that later progressed to Graves' ophthalmopathy. Sequencing was carried out using blood.

DNA for the CDR3: TGTGCCAGCAGTTTTCGGGGAGGTAGTGAAAAACTGTTTTTT. It translates to CASSFRGGSEKLFF. The chain is built from TRBV12-3 or TRBV12-4 and TRBJ1-4; D uncertain. The CDR3 has 14 amino acids. V was trimmed by 3 bases and J by 7 bases, leaving 12 bases between them.